This T cell receptor beta chain was observed in a study of CD8 T cells in Susac syndrome. The sequenced target, TCR beta, came from blood CD8+ and CD4+ T cells. TEMRA cells were FACS-enriched, with CD8+ and CD4+ T cells isolated negatively. An amount of RNA that ranged from roughly 0.5 to 1 ug was reverse transcribed with random hexamers. Amplification of TCR beta CDR3 across 54 Vbeta and 13 Jbeta was performed with immunoSEQ multiplex PCR. TCRdb re-analysed the immunoSEQ multiplex PCR reads in MiXCR, keeping a single row per CDR3 protein. The sample has 350,000 to 550,000 distinct CDR3 sequences, 85% to 90% seen once; the top ten hold about 0.12%. CDR1 LGHDT and CDR2 YNNKEL come from the germline V gene (reference sequence). The CDR3 contains 13 residues. Trimming shortened V by 4 bases and J by 3 bases, and 10 bases separated the two germline ends.

The genes are TRBV3-1 and TRBJ2-7, with D unresolved. Sample: CD8+ T cells from PBMCs. The clonotype originates from a human donor with multiple sclerosis. CDR3 nucleotide sequence: TGTGCCAGCAGCCCTCAACAACTCTACGAGCAGTACTTC. Translating it yields CASSPQQLYEQYF.